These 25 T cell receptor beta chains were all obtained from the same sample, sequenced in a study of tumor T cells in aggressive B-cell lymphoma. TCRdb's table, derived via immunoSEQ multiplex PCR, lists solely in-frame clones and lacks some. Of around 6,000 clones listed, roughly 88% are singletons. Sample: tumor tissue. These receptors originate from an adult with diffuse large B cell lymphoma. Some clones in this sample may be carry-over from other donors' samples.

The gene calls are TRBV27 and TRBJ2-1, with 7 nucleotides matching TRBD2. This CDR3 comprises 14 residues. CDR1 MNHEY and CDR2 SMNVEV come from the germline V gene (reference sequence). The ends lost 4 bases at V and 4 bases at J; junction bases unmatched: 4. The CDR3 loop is CASSSGLLYNEQFF. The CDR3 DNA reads TGTGCCAGCAGTTCGGGACTATTATACAATGAGCAGTTCTTC.

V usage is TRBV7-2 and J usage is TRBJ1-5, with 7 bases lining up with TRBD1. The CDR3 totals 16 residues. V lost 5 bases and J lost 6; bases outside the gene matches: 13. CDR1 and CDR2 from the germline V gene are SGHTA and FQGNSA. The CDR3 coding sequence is TGTGCCAGCAGCGACGCTGAAACAGGGGTGTCTCAGCCCCAGCATTTT. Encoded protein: CASSDAETGVSQPQHF.

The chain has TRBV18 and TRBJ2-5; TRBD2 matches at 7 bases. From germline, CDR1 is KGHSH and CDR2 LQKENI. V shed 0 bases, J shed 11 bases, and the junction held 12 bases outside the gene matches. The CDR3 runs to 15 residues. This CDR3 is CASSPPSFKGREQYF. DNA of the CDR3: TGTGCCAGCTCACCACCGAGTTTTAAAGGGCGGGAGCAGTACTTC.

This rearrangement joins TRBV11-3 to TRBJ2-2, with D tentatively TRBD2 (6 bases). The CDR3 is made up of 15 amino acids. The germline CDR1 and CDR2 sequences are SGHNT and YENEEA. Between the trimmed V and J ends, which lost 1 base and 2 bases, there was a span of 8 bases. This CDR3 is CASSLAGTNTGELFF. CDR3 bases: TGTGCCAGCAGCTTAGCAGGGACTAACACCGGGGAGCTGTTTTTT.

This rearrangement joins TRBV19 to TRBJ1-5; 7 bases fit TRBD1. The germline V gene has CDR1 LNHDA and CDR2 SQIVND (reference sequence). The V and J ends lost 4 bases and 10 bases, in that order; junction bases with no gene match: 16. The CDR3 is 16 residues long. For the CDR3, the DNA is TGTGCCAGTAGTACGACAGCCACAGGGGTCCAGGATCCCCAGCATTTT. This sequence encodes CASSTTATGVQDPQHF.

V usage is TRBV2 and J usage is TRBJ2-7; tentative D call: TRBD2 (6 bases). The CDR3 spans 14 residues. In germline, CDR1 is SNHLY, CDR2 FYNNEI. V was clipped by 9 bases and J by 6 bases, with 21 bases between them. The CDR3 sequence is CASHRDSPRAEQYF. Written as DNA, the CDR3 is TGTGCCAGTCACCGGGACTCCCCCCGGGCCGAGCAGTACTTC.

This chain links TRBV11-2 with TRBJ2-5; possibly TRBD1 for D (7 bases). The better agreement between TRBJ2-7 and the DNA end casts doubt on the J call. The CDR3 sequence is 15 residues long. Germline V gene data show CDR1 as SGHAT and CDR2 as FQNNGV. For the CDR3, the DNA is TGTGCCAGCAGCTTAGATACTGCAGGGGGGTACGAGCAGTACTTC. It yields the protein CASSLDTAGGYEQYF.

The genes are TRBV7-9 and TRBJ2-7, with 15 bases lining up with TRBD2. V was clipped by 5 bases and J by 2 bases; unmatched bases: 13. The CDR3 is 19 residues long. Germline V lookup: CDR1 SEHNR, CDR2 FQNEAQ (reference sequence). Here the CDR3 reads CASSLSAGLAGGVPYEQYF. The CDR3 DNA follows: TGTGCCAGCAGCCTCTCCGCCGGACTAGCGGGAGGGGTCCCCTACGAGCAGTACTTC. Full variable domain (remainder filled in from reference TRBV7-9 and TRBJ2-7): DTGVSQNPRHKITKRGQNVTFRCDPISEHNRLYWYRQTLGQGPEFLTYFQNEAQLEKSRLLSDRFSAERPKGSFSTLEIQRTEQGDSAMYLCASSLSAGLAGGVPYEQYFGPGTRLTVT.

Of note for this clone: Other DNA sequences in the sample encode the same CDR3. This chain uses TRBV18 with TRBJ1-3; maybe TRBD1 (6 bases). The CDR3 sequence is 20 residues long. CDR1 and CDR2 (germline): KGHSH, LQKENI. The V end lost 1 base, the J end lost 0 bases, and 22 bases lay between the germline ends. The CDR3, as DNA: TGTGCCAGCTCACCACGGAAACAGGGTCCTTCCTTGCCCTCTGGAAACACCATATATTTT. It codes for CASSPRKQGPSLPSGNTIYF.

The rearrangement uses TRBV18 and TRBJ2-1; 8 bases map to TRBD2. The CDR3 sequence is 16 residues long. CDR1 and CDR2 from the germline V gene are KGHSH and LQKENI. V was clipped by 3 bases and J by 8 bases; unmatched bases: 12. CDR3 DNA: TGTGCCAGCTCACCTGAAGCGGGAGCCTCTAGGGATGAGCAGTTCTTC. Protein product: CASSPEAGASRDEQFF.

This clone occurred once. CDR3 in DNA: TGTGCCCCACCACGGGAGCAGTACTTC. Protein: CAPPREQYF. The chain uses TRBV3-1 (or the pseudogene TRBV3-2) and TRBJ2-5; the D gene is possibly TRBD2 (6 bases). Germline V gives CDR1 LGHDT, CDR2 YNNKEL (reference sequence). V shed 11 bases and J shed 11 bases, with 12 bases lying between them. CDR3 length equals 9 residues.

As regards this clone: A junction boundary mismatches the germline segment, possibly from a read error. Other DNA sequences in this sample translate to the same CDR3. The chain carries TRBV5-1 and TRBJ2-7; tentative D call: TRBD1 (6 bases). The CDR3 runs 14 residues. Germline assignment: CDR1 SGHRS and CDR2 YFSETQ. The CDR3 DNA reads TGCGCCAGTAGCTTGTCTCAGGGGAAGTACGAGCAGTACTTC. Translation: CASSLSQGKYEQYF.

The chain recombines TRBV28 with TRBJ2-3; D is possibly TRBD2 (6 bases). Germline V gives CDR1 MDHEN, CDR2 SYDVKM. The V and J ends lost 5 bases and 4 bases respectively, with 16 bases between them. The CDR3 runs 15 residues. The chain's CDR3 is CASSPTTGVADTQYF. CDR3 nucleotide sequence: TGTGCCAGCAGTCCTACAACGGGGGTCGCAGATACGCAGTATTTT.

The CDR3 DNA reads TGTGCCAGCAGCTTAGCGGGGGCTGCCTACAATGAGCAGTTCTTC. This gives the protein CASSLAGAAYNEQFF. The chain joins TRBV7-2 to TRBJ2-1; maybe TRBD1 (6 bases). V lost 0 bases and J lost 2, with 8 bases in between. This CDR3 is 15 amino acids long. Germline V gene data show CDR1 as SGHTA and CDR2 as FQGNSA.

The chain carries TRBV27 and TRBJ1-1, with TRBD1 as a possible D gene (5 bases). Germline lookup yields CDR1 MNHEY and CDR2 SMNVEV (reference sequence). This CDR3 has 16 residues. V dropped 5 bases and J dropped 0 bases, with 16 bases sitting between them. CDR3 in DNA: TGTGCCAGCAGTCTTAGCGGGACGGTACTGAACACTGAAGCTTTCTTT. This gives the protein CASSLSGTVLNTEAFF.

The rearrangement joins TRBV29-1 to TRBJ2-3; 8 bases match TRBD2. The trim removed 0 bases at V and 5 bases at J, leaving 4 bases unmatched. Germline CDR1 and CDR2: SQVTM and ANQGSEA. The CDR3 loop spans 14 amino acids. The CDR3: CSVEEPGGQDTQYF. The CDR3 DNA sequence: TGCAGCGTTGAAGAGCCGGGAGGGCAAGATACGCAGTATTTT.

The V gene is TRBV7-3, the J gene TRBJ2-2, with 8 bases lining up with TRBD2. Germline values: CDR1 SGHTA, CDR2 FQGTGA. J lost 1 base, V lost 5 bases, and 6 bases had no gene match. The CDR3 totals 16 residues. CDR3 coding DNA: TGTGCCAGCAGCAGATTAGCGGGGATGAACACCGGGGAGCTGTTTTTT. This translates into CASSRLAGMNTGELFF.

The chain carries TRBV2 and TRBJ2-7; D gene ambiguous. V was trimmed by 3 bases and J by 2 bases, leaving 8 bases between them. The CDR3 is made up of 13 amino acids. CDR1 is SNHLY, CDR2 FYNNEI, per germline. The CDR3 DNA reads TGTGCCAGCAGTGAGACGGCGGCCTACGAGCAGTACTTC. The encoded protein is CASSETAAYEQYF.

In DNA, the CDR3 is TGTGCCAGCAGTCTCGGGGGGTTATTTACTGAGCAGTTCTTC. The encoded protein is CASSLGGLFTEQFF. The chain joins TRBV27 to TRBJ2-1; 7 nucleotides align to TRBD2. The germline V gene has CDR1 MNHEY and CDR2 SMNVEV (reference sequence). The length of the CDR3 is 14 residues. V trimming: 5 bases; J trimming: 9 bases; junction bases outside the gene matches: 10.

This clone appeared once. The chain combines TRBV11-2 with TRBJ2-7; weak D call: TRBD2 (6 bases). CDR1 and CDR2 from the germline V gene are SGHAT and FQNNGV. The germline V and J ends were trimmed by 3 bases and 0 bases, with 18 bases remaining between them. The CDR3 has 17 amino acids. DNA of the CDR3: TGTGCCAGCAGCTTTTCCGTCTTCGGAGGGAGCTCCTACGAGCAGTACTTC. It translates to CASSFSVFGGSSYEQYF.

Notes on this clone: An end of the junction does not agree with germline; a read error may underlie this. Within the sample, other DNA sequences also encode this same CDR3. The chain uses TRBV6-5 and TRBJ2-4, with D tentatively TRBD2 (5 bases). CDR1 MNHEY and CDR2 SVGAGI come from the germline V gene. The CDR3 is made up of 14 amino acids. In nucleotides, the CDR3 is TGTGCCAGCAGAGAAGGGAGAGCCAAAAACATCCAGTACTTC. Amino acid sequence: CASREGRAKNIQYF.

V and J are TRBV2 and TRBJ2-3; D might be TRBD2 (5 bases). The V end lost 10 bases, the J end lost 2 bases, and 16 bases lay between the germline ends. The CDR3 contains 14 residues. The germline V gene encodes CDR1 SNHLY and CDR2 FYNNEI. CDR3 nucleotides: TGTGCCAACGAGTGGACTCGATCCACAGATACGCAGTATTTT. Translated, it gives CANEWTRSTDTQYF.

Here the CDR3 reads CASSLGSGGGGQETQYF. The CDR3 DNA follows: TGCGCCAGCAGCTTGGGATCGGGAGGAGGGGGCCAAGAGACCCAGTACTTC. The rearrangement links TRBV5-1 to TRBJ2-5; tentatively, D is TRBD2 (7 bases). Trimming stripped 0 bases from V and 1 base from J, with 16 bases between. The CDR3 consists of 17 residues. Germline CDR1 and CDR2: SGHRS and YFSETQ.

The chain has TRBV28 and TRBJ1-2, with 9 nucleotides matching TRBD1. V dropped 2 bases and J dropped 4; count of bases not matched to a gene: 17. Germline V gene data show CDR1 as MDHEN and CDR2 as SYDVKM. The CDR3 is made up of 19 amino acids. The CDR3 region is CASSLRFTGGALSIYGYTF. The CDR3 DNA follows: TGTGCCAGCAGTTTACGATTTACAGGGGGCGCACTTAGTATCTATGGCTACACCTTC.

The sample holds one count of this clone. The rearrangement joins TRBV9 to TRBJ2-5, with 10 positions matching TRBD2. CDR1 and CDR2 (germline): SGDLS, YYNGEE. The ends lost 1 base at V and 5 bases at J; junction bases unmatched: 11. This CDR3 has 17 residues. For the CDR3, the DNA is TGTGCCAGCAGCGTACGGGCTAGCGGGGGCCTTCCGGAGACCCAGTACTTC. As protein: CASSVRASGGLPETQYF.